A selection of T cell receptor beta chains follows, all from one sample in a study of identical twins. MiXCR was run by TCRdb on the 5' RACE reads, yielding one entry per CDR3 protein. The table lists some 900,000 distinct CDR3 sequences, 9% to 15% of them singletons. The data also belong to a second study, concerning yellow fever vaccine responses in identical twins.

Sequencing was carried out using PBMCs. The receptors derive from a woman younger than 35 in good health. CDR3s include the opening cysteine and the closing phenylalanine or tryptophan. D genes are given only for firm matches. Some rows mark clone size as missing; the rest say once, few, many or name a class of expanded clone.

d_gene,j_gene,len,v_gene,abundance,CDR3aa,CDR3nt
.,TRBJ2-3,15,TRBV4-1,few,CASSYMSTLGDTQYF,.
.,TRBJ1-6,16,TRBV4-1,few,CASSQEFPTRNSPLHF,TGCGCCAGCAGCCAAGAATTTCCTACGCGGAATTCACCCCTCCACTTT
.,TRBJ1-5,16,TRBV14,.,CASSHRRWQGGQPQHF,TGTGCCAGCAGCCACCGAAGGTGGCAGGGAGGTCAGCCCCAGCATTTT
.,TRBJ2-1,14,TRBV12-3/TRBV12-4,.,CASSLVQGWGEQFF,TGTGCCAGCAGTTTAGTGCAGGGATGGGGTGAGCAGTTCTTC
TRBD1,TRBJ2-7,15,TRBV6-1,.,CASQRTTGSSYEQYF,TGTGCCAGCCAGAGAACGACAGGGTCCTCCTACGAGCAGTACTTC
.,TRBJ1-2,13,TRBV27,many,CASSPIGDYGYTF,TGTGCCAGCAGTCCCATAGGCGACTATGGCTACACCTTC
TRBD1,TRBJ1-5,14,TRBV2,few,CASSRGASNQPQHF,TGTGCCAGCAGCAGGGGGGCCAGCAATCAGCCCCAGCATTTT
TRBD2,TRBJ2-3,13,TRBV20-1,.,CSGATGGTDTQYF,TGCAGTGGAGCGACGGGGGGAACAGATACGCAGTATTTT
.,TRBJ2-5,14,TRBV7-9,.,CASSFTGFGETQYF,TGTGCCAGCAGCTTTACAGGGTTCGGCGAGACCCAGTACTTC
.,TRBJ2-6,14,TRBV2,.,CASSGVSGANVLTF,TGTGCCAGCAGTGGAGTCTCTGGGGCCAACGTCCTGACTTTC
.,TRBJ2-1,17,TRBV12-5,.,CASVIPLQESSYNEQFF,TGTGCTAGTGTTATCCCCCTCCAGGAGAGCTCCTACAATGAGCAGTTCTTC
.,TRBJ2-2,18,TRBV10-1,.,CATAERLGGESNTGELFF,TGCGCCACCGCAGAGAGGCTCGGGGGCGAGTCGAACACCGGGGAGCTGTTTTTT
.,TRBJ2-3,14,TRBV10-3,.,CAIWGDRSTDTQYF,TGTGCCATCTGGGGGGACAGATCCACAGATACGCAGTATTTT
.,TRBJ2-2,19,TRBV6-5,many,CASSYSAMGASRNTGELFF,TGTGCCAGCAGTTACTCCGCCATGGGGGCATCGAGAAACACCGGGGAGCTGTTTTTT
TRBD2,TRBJ2-1,15,TRBV6-1,few,CASRVTSGTYNEQFF,TGTGCCAGCAGGGTGACTAGCGGGACCTACAATGAGCAGTTCTTC
.,TRBJ1-5,15,TRBV2,few,CASSPRDLVGQPQHF,TGTGCCAGCAGTCCACGGGACCTTGTAGGTCAGCCCCAGCATTTT
TRBD2,TRBJ2-3,16,TRBV5-1,.,CASSLVLAGQGDTQYF,TGCGCCAGCAGCTTGGTTCTAGCGGGGCAAGGGGATACGCAGTATTTT